The text below deals with one TCR beta chain. These data belong to a study of T-cell reconstitution after alpha-beta-depleted transplantation in children. V was pared by 3 bases and J by 5 bases, with 2 bases of the junction left unmatched. There are 15 residues in the CDR3. CDR1 SGHRS and CDR2 YFSETQ come from the germline V gene. The TCRbeta library incorporated unique molecular identifiers. Via MiXCR, TCRdb re-called the PCR reads, giving one row per CDR3 protein. The sample lists 400,000 to 500,000 distinct CDR3 sequences; 11% were seen once. The chain recombines TRBV5-1 with TRBJ2-2; 12 nucleotides align to TRBD2. This receptor was identified in a human donor who donated a stem cell graft to a child with acute myeloid leukemia. The sample consisted of PBMCs from the stem cell graft donor, taken from the stem cell graft. CDR3 DNA: TGCGCCAGCAGCTCACTAGCGGGGGGAACCGGGGAGCTGTTTTTT. Its translation is CASSSLAGGTGELFF.